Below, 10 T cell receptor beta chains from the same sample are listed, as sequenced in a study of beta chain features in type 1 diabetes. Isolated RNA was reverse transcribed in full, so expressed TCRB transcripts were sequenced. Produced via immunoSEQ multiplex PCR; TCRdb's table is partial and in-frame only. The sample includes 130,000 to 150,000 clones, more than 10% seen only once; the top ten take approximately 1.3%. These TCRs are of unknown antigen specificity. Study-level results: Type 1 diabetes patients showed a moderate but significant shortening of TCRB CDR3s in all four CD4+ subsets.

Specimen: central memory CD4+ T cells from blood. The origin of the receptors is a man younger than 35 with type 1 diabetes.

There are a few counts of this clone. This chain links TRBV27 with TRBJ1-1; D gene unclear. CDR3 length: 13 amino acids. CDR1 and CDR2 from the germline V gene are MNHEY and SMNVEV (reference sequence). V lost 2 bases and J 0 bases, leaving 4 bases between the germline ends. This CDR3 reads CASSLRLNTEAFF. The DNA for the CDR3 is TGTGCCAGCAGTTTAAGGCTGAACACTGAAGCTTTCTTT.

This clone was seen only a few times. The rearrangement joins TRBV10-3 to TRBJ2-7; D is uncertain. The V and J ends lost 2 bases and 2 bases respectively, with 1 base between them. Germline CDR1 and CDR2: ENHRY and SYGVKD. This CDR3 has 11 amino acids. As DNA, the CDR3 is TGTGCCATCAGTGAGACCTACGAGCAGTACTTC. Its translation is CAISETYEQYF.

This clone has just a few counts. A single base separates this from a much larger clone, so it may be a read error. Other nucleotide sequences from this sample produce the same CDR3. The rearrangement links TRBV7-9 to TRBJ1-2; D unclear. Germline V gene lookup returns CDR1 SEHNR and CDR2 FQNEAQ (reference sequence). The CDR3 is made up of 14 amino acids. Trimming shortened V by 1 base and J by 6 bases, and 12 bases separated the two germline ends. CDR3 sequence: CASSLEATVHGYTF. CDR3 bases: TGTGCCAGCAGCTTAGAGGCGACGGTCCATGGCTACACCTTC.

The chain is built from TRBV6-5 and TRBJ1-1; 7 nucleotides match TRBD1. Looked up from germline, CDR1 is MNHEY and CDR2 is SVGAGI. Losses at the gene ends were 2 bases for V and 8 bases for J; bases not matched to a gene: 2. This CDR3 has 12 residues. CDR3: CASSYVGQEAFF. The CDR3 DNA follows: TGTGCCAGCAGTTACGTGGGACAGGAAGCTTTCTTT.

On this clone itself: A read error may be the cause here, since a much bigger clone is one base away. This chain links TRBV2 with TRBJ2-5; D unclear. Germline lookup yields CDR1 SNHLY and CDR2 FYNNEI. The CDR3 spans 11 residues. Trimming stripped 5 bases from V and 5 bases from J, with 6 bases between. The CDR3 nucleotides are TGTGCCAGCAGTTCGCTGGAGACCCAGTACTTC. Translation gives CASSSLETQYF.

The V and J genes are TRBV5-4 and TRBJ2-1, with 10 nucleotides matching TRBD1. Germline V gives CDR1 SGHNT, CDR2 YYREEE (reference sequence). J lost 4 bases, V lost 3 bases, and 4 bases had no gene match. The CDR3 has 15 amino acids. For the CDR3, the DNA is TGTGCCAGCAGCTCCGGACAGGGGGGATACAATGAGCAGTTCTTC. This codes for CASSSGQGGYNEQFF.

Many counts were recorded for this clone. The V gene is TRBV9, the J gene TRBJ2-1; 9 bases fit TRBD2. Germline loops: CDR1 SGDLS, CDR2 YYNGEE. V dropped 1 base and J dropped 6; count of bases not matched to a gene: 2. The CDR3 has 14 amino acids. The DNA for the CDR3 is TGTGCCAGCAGCGTACAAGCGGGAGGCAATGAGCAGTTCTTC. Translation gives CASSVQAGGNEQFF.

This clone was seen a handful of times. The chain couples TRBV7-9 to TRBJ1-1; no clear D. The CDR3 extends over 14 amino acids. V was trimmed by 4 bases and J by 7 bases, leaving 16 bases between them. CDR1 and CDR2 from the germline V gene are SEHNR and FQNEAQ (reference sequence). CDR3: CASSYPRGSGEAFF. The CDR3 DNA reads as TGTGCCAGCAGCTACCCTCGGGGTAGCGGTGAAGCTTTCTTT. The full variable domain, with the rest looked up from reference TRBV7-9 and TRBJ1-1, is DTGVSQNPRHKITKRGQNVTFRCDPISEHNRLYWYRQTLGQGPEFLTYFQNEAQLEKSRLLSDRFSAERPKGSFSTLEIQRTEQGDSAMYLCASSYPRGSGEAFFGQGTRLTVV.

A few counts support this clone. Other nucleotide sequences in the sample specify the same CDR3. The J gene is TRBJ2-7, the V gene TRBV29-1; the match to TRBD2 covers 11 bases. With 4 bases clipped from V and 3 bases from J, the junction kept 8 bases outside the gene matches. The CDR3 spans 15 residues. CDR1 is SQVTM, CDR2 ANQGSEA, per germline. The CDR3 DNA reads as TGCAGCGTTGGTGATACTAGCGGGGGTTACTACGAGCAGTACTTC. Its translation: CSVGDTSGGYYEQYF.

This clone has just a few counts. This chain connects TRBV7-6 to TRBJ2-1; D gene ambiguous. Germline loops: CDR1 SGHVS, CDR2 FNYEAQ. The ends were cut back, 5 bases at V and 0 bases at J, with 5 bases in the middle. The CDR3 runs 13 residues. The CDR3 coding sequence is TGTGCCAGCAGCCCTCCCTCCTACAATGAGCAGTTCTTC. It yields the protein CASSPPSYNEQFF. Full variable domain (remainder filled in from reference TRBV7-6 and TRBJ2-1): GAGVSQSPRYKVTKRGQDVALRCDPISGHVSLYWYRQALGQGPEFLTYFNYEAQQDKSGLPNDRFSAERPEGSISTLTIQRTEQRDSAMYRCASSPPSYNEQFFGPGTRLTVL.